The sequence of this TCR beta chain was determined in a study of T cells after yellow fever vaccination. Study background: SMART-Seq v4 Ultra Low Input served to prepare low-cell-number fractions. Study results and caveats: Post-booster reappearance was seen for most primary-vaccination clones (about 96% CD4, roughly 91% CD8). Weaker overall, the secondary response nonetheless peaked faster (day 5 versus 15). Repertoires sorted by FACS could include abundant clonotypes that are contaminants from the bulk population.

This clonotype came up a few times. Antigen specificity is unknown. Germline values: CDR1 DFQATT, CDR2 SNEGSKA (reference sequence). Trimming left V 5 bases short and J 6 bases short, with 14 bases between. This CDR3 has 13 residues. TCRdb ran MiXCR on the 5' RACE reads and lists one entry per CDR3 protein. Of fewer than 350,000 distinct CDR3 sequences listed, about 8.7% are singletons. The chain joins TRBV20-1 to TRBJ2-4; no definite D call. Sequenced material: PBMCs, taken on the day of the first yellow fever vaccination. The sequence derives from a man younger than 35 who received the YFV17D yellow fever vaccine. The CDR3 DNA reads TGCAGTGCTGCCCGAACTTACGGAAACATTCAGTACTTC. Protein sequence: CSAARTYGNIQYF.